The 24 T cell receptor beta chains given below trace back to one sample, sequenced in a study of T-cell memory formation after mild COVID-19. TCRdb re-called the 5' RACE reads with MiXCR, one entry per CDR3 protein. The sample carries about 400,000 distinct CDR3 sequences, about 22% recorded once. Material for sequencing was PBMCs or a T cell subset sorted from them (not recorded which). The receptors derive from an adult woman who had mild COVID-19 (a few samples of this study predate the infection). Cell type and time point are not known.

The chain combines TRBV11-1 with TRBJ2-2; D remains ambiguous. V dropped 5 bases and J dropped 0 bases, with 7 bases sitting between them. CDR3 size: 14 residues. CDR1 is SGHAT and CDR2 is FQDESV in the germline V gene (reference sequence). The CDR3 coding sequence is TGTGCCAGCAGCCACTACGCGAACACCGGGGAGCTGTTTTTT. Its protein is CASSHYANTGELFF.

The rearrangement joins TRBV7-2 to TRBJ2-1; D unresolved. The germline V gene encodes CDR1 SGHTA and CDR2 FQGNSA. The CDR3 is made up of 14 amino acids. The V and J ends lost 3 bases and 4 bases respectively, with 10 bases between them. As DNA, the CDR3 is TGTGCCAGCAGCTTCCCTAGTGCTTACAATGAGCAGTTCTTC. It encodes CASSFPSAYNEQFF.

This clonotype was observed a handful of times. This chain links TRBV7-3 with TRBJ2-3; no clear D gene. Germline V gives CDR1 SGHTA, CDR2 FQGTGA. The V end lost 3 bases, the J end lost 0 bases, and 10 bases lay between the germline ends. The CDR3 has 15 residues. In DNA form, the CDR3 reads TGTGCCAGCAGCTTGACTCTCGGGAGCACAGATACGCAGTATTTT. Its protein product is CASSLTLGSTDTQYF. The full variable domain, with the rest looked up from reference TRBV7-3 and TRBJ2-3, is GAGVSQTPSNKVTEKGKYVELRCDPISGHTALYWYRQSLGQGPEFLIYFQGTGAADDSGLPNDRFFAVRPEGSVSTLKIQRTERGDSAVYLCASSLTLGSTDTQYFGPGTRLTVL.

The chain couples TRBV27 to TRBJ2-3, with D perhaps TRBD2 (6 bases). V gave up 8 bases and J gave up 6 bases, with 18 bases separating them. Germline V CDR1 and CDR2: MNHEY, SMNVEV (reference sequence). The CDR3 runs to 14 residues. Here the CDR3 reads CASGWGGIRDTQYF. CDR3 sequence (DNA): TGTGCCAGCGGTTGGGGCGGGATACGGGATACGCAGTATTTT.

This clonotype has only a few counts. The chain is built from TRBV28 and TRBJ2-5, with D maybe TRBD1 (6 bases). Trimming removed 3 bases at V and 1 base at J, with 18 bases between. Germline-derived CDR1 and CDR2 are MDHEN and SYDVKM. The CDR3 is 17 residues long. CDR3 in DNA: TGTGCCAGCAGTTTGCCACCTCTCGACAGGCTCCAAGAGACCCAGTACTTC. This gives the protein CASSLPPLDRLQETQYF.

This clonotype was picked up a small number of times. The CDR3 region is CATSGGTDLQETQYF. CDR3 sequence (DNA): TGTGCCACCAGTGGAGGGACAGACTTGCAAGAGACCCAGTACTTC. The V and J genes are TRBV24-1 and TRBJ2-5; 7 bases agree with TRBD1. This CDR3 spans 15 amino acids. CDR1 and CDR2 from the germline V gene are KGHDR and SFDVKD. With V trimmed by 5 bases and J by 2 bases, 7 bases remained unmatched.

This clonotype came up a few times. The rearrangement links TRBV29-1 to TRBJ2-3; D possibly uses TRBD1 or TRBD2 (6 bases each). V lost 6 bases, J lost 0 bases, and 10 bases lay in between. This CDR3 is built from 13 residues. Per germline, CDR1 SQVTM and CDR2 ANQGSEA. The CDR3 loop reads CSVGGFSTDTQYF. The CDR3 DNA reads as TGCAGCGTCGGGGGCTTTAGCACAGATACGCAGTATTTT.

The chain couples TRBV29-1 to TRBJ2-5; TRBD2 aligns across 9 bases. Germline CDR1 and CDR2: SQVTM and ANQGSEA. The CDR3 loop spans 14 amino acids. V gave up 7 bases and J gave up 5 bases; unmatched junction bases: 11. CDR3 region: CSGKVAGVVETQYF. The CDR3 bases are TGCAGCGGGAAGGTAGCGGGAGTTGTGGAGACCCAGTACTTC.

At least ten counts were recorded for this clonotype. V gene TRBV6-5 combines with J gene TRBJ2-1; 14 bases map to TRBD2. The CDR3 sequence is 18 residues long. The V and J ends lost 0 bases and 8 bases, in that order; junction bases with no gene match: 9. Germline loops: CDR1 MNHEY, CDR2 SVGAGI. As DNA, the CDR3 is TGTGCCAGCAGTTACTCGATGATCGGGACTAGCGGGAGATATGAGCAGTTCTTC. It encodes CASSYSMIGTSGRYEQFF.

On this clonotype: A read error may explain this, as a much larger clone is one base away. This chain joins TRBV2 and TRBJ1-2, with TRBD1 matching 10 bases. Germline trimming cut 6 bases from V and 6 bases from J; bases unmatched to any gene: 1. CDR3 length: 12 residues. Germline CDR1 and CDR2: SNHLY and FYNNEI. The DNA for the CDR3 is TGTGCCAGCAGCGGGACAGGGGATGGCTACACCTTC. This gives the protein CASSGTGDGYTF. Filled out from reference TRBV2 and TRBJ1-2, the complete variable domain reads EPEVTQTPSHQVTQMGQEVILRCVPISNHLYFYWYRQILGQKVEFLVSFYNNEISEKSEIFDDQFSVERPDGSNFTLKIRSTKLEDSAMYFCASSGTGDGYTFGSGTRLTVV.

The rearrangement links TRBV4-1 to TRBJ2-3, with D possibly being TRBD2 (6 bases). The germline V gene has CDR1 MGHRA and CDR2 YSYEKL. CDR3 length: 15 amino acids. With 3 bases removed from V and 6 bases from J, the gap between germline ends came to 16 bases. The CDR3 sequence is CASSHSRGKGDTQYF. As DNA, the CDR3 is TGCGCCAGCAGCCATAGTCGGGGGAAAGGTGATACGCAGTATTTT.

The rearrangement joins TRBV6-2 or TRBV6-3 to TRBJ2-7; D call uncertain. Deletions cut 3 bases from V and 2 bases from J, with 17 bases between. Germline values: CDR1 MNHEY, CDR2 SVGEGT. This CDR3 comprises 16 residues. The CDR3, as DNA: TGTGCCAGCAGTTATACGAGCTCCCTGAACACCTACGAGCAGTACTTC. Translating gives CASSYTSSLNTYEQYF.

This chain links TRBV5-6 with TRBJ2-1; D ambiguous. Germline V gene data show CDR1 as SGHDT and CDR2 as YYEEEE. The V and J ends lost 0 bases and 3 bases respectively, with 19 bases between them. CDR3 size: 18 residues. CDR3 sequence: CASSLGELEATFYNEQFF. The CDR3 bases are TGTGCCAGCAGCTTGGGGGAATTAGAAGCCACGTTCTACAATGAGCAGTTCTTC.

The rearrangement joins TRBV20-1 to TRBJ1-3; D ambiguous. CDR1 DFQATT and CDR2 SNEGSKA come from the germline V gene (reference sequence). The CDR3 spans 12 residues. V was cut by 4 bases and J by 7 bases, with 11 bases left in between. The DNA for the CDR3 is TGCAGTGCTAATGGCCTGGACAACACCATATATTTT. Protein sequence: CSANGLDNTIYF.

This chain connects TRBV4-1 to TRBJ1-2; 7 bases align to TRBD1. This CDR3 is built from 15 residues. The V gene's germline CDR1 is MGHRA and CDR2 YSYEKL. J was trimmed by 2 bases and V by 1 base; bases with no gene match: 4. The DNA for the CDR3 is TGCGCCAGCAGCCAAGGATCGGACAGGAACTATGGCTACACCTTC. Translation: CASSQGSDRNYGYTF.

CDR3 residues: CASSLTTGSYNEQFF. CDR3 in DNA: TGTGCCAGCAGTTTAACGACAGGGTCCTACAATGAGCAGTTCTTC. The chain recombines TRBV12-3 or TRBV12-4 with TRBJ2-1, with 7 bases fitting TRBD1. V lost 2 bases and J lost 1; bases outside the gene matches: 2. This CDR3 spans 15 amino acids.

The chain combines TRBV7-6 with TRBJ1-5; the match to TRBD1 covers 7 bases. The CDR3 has 15 amino acids. Germline V gene lookup returns CDR1 SGHVS and CDR2 FNYEAQ. The J segment lost 1 base and the V segment lost 5 bases, leaving 5 bases of the junction unmatched. CDR3 sequence reads: CASSRDSGSNQPQHF. The CDR3 nucleotides read TGTGCCAGCAGCCGGGACAGTGGGAGCAATCAGCCCCAGCATTTT.

This clonotype was observed at least ten times. The chain combines TRBV11-2 with TRBJ2-3; 13 nucleotides align to TRBD2. In germline, CDR1 is SGHAT, CDR2 FQNNGV. Germline trimming cut 5 bases from V and 7 bases from J; bases unmatched to any gene: 9. The CDR3 contains 16 residues. CDR3 protein: CASSAPGTSGAYTQYF. CDR3 nucleotide sequence: TGTGCCAGCAGCGCACCGGGGACTAGCGGGGCTTATACGCAGTATTTT. The whole variable domain, remainder taken from reference TRBV11-2 and TRBJ2-3, is EAGVAQSPRYKIIEKRQSVAFWCNPISGHATLYWYQQILGQGPKLLIQFQNNGVVDDSQLPKDRFSAERLKGVDSTLKIQPAKLEDSAVYLCASSAPGTSGAYTQYFGPGTRLTVL.

The J gene is TRBJ1-2, the V gene TRBV2, with D perhaps matching TRBD1 (6 bases). Trimming took 5 bases from V and 2 from J, leaving 9 bases between them. Germline loops: CDR1 SNHLY, CDR2 FYNNEI. The CDR3 is made up of 13 amino acids. Written as DNA, the CDR3 is TGTGCCAGCAGTTCGGACAGAAACTATGGCTACACCTTC. Residues: CASSSDRNYGYTF.

This clonotype was counted once. V and J are TRBV6-2 or TRBV6-3 and TRBJ2-1, with 11 positions matching TRBD2. Trimming took 6 bases from V and 8 from J; bases not matched to a gene: 9. This CDR3 has 15 residues. Per germline, CDR1 MNHEY and CDR2 SVGEGT. CDR3 DNA: TGTGCCAGCAGCCCGACTAGCGGGATGGCTTATGAGCAGTTCTTC. Translation gives CASSPTSGMAYEQFF.

This clonotype was counted a few times. The genes are TRBV20-1 and TRBJ2-5; D gene unclear. The V gene's germline CDR1 is DFQATT and CDR2 SNEGSKA (reference sequence). The CDR3 is 14 amino acids. Trimming shortened V by 0 bases and J by 1 base, and 9 bases separated the two germline ends. CDR3 DNA: TGCAGTGCTAGAGATTTGGCTAGCCAAGAGACCCAGTACTTC. This sequence encodes CSARDLASQETQYF.

The rearrangement joins TRBV29-1 to TRBJ1-1; D call uncertain. V shed 3 bases and J shed 4 bases, with 9 bases lying between them. Germline CDR1 is SQVTM and CDR2 is ANQGSEA. This CDR3 is 12 amino acids long. Here the CDR3 reads CSVEVSSTEAFF. The CDR3 DNA is TGCAGCGTTGAGGTTTCTTCCACTGAAGCTTTCTTT.

The table lists this clonotype with a few counts. This chain connects TRBV5-5 to TRBJ2-7, with TRBD1 as a possible D gene (5 bases). The CDR3 consists of 12 residues. The germline CDR1 and CDR2 sequences are SGHKS and YYEKEE (reference sequence). The ends were cut back, 5 bases at V and 3 bases at J, with 9 bases in the middle. The CDR3 coding sequence is TGTGCCAGCAGGTCGGACAACTACGAGCAGTACTTC. Translated, it gives CASRSDNYEQYF.

This clonotype has just a few counts. The chain joins TRBV4-1 to TRBJ1-5, with 8 bases that match TRBD1. The CDR3 sequence is 16 residues long. In germline, CDR1 is MGHRA, CDR2 YSYEKL. The ends lost 2 bases at V and 0 bases at J; junction bases unmatched: 3. The CDR3 coding sequence is TGCGCCAGCAGCCAACCCGGACAGGGTAGCAATCAGCCCCAGCATTTT. This sequence encodes CASSQPGQGSNQPQHF.